This T cell receptor (beta chain) was recovered during a study of blood T cell repertoires in COVID-19. Study details: COVID-19 samples, acute and convalescent, were from the United States, Italy and Spain. Sources were T cells, B-cell-depleted T cells, or PBMCs; the material itself was cDNA or gDNA.

Seattle patients were enrolled during active infection and followed longitudinally. In the study's own analysis: Quantification of nucleated cells was approximated via reference gene primer amplification. Using immunoSEQ multiplex PCR, the repertoire was profiled, and TCRdb retains in-frame clones only, with some absent. V, J and clone size are taken as reported in that table, and D and trimming were inferred from the DNA itself. The table has a few hundred thousand clones, 80% to 95% seen once. The germline CDR1 and CDR2 sequences are SGHRS and YFSETQ. V was pared by 5 bases and J by 7 bases, with 7 bases of the junction left unmatched. The CDR3 sequence is 15 residues long.

This receptor was obtained from a young woman with COVID-19, enrolled during active disease. The J gene is TRBJ1-6, the V gene TRBV5-1; 9 bases are shared with TRBD1. Material for sequencing was peripheral blood. CDR3 amino acids: CASRSAGTGNSPLHF. The CDR3 region has the DNA TGCGCCAGCAGATCTGCCGGGACAGGGAATTCACCCCTCCACTTT. Full variable domain (missing parts from reference TRBV5-1 and TRBJ1-6): KAGVTQTPRYLIKTRGQQVTLSCSPISGHRSVSWYQQTPGQGLQFLFEYFSETQRNKGNFPGRFSGRQFSNSRSEMNVSTLELGDSALYLCASRSAGTGNSPLHFGNGTRLTVT.